These 2 T cell receptor beta chains share one sample of origin, sequenced in a study of T-cell reconstitution after alpha-beta-depleted transplantation in children. A library of TCRbeta sequences, prepared with unique molecular identifiers, was generated. TCRdb passed the PCR reads through MiXCR, listing each CDR3 protein once. This sample has about 230,000 distinct CDR3 sequences; approximately 12% occur once, and the top ten carry about 2.6%. The material sequenced was PBMCs from the stem cell graft donor, taken from the stem cell graft. These receptors came from a human donor who donated a stem cell graft to a child with acute lymphoblastic leukemia.

As DNA, the CDR3 is TGCAGTGCTAGGACGGGCCTCGATAATTCACCCCTCCACTTT. Its translation: CSARTGLDNSPLHF. V is TRBV20-1 and J is TRBJ1-6; D uncertain. There are 14 residues in the CDR3. Germline V gives CDR1 DFQATT, CDR2 SNEGSKA (reference sequence). V was clipped by 3 bases and J by 5 bases, with 11 bases between them.

Ten or more counts support this clonotype. The V call is TRBV7-6, the J call TRBJ1-4; TRBD1 matches at 10 bases. V gave up 3 bases and J gave up 6 bases; unmatched junction bases: 10. The CDR3 has 17 amino acids. The germline CDR1 and CDR2 sequences are SGHVS and FNYEAQ. The CDR3 sequence: CASSFSPPDRGDEKLFF. CDR3 in DNA: TGTGCCAGCAGCTTTTCCCCGCCGGACAGGGGGGATGAAAAACTGTTTTTT.